One and the same sample provided the 8 T cell receptor beta chains below, sequenced in a study of sequential checkpoint blockade in melanoma. Sequencing was performed with immunoSEQ multiplex PCR; in TCRdb, only in-frame clones are kept and a portion is missing. The sample includes 3,200 or so clones, approximately 54% of them seen just once. Treatment described: randomized to nivolumab then ipilimumab (arm A) or the reverse (arm B). Sequenced here: CD8+ T cells sorted from blood (inferred from file names), sampled from a patient given nivolumab and ipilimumab in sequence. Source of these receptors: a human donor with melanoma.

The rearrangement uses TRBV7-2 and TRBJ2-3; 11 nucleotides line up with TRBD2. The CDR3 loop spans 15 amino acids. Per the germline V gene, CDR1 is SGHTA and CDR2 is FQGNSA. After removal of 5 bases from V and 5 bases from J, the junction contained 6 bases not matched to a gene. The CDR3 reads CASSSSGGAGDTQYF. CDR3 DNA: TGTGCCAGCAGCAGTAGCGGGGGGGCTGGAGATACGCAGTATTTT.

This clone was recorded a few times. V is TRBV18 and J is TRBJ2-5, with 9 bases lining up with TRBD1. The closer fit of TRBJ2-7 to the DNA end suggests the J call may be wrong. The CDR3 has 14 amino acids. The germline CDR1 and CDR2 sequences are KGHSH and LQKENI. The CDR3 sequence is CASSPDRGIYEQYF. DNA for the CDR3: TGTGCCAGCTCACCAGACAGGGGGATCTACGAGCAGTACTTC.

J is TRBJ2-7 and V is TRBV4-1, with 7 bases that match TRBD1. The V and J ends lost 2 bases and 6 bases, in that order; junction bases with no gene match: 16. Germline V CDR1 and CDR2: MGHRA, YSYEKL. CDR3 size: 17 residues. The CDR3 protein is CASSQTEIRDSTFEQYF. The CDR3 DNA reads as TGCGCCAGCAGCCAAACGGAAATCCGGGACAGTACCTTCGAGCAGTACTTC.

The V and J genes are TRBV27 and TRBJ2-7, with a weak D call TRBD1 (5 bases). In germline, CDR1 is MNHEY, CDR2 SMNVEV (reference sequence). Trimming removed 4 bases from V and 1 base from J, with 8 bases in between. The CDR3 runs 13 residues. The CDR3 nucleotides are TGTGCCAGCAGTTACAGACAGTCCTACGAGCAGTACTTC. Translating it yields CASSYRQSYEQYF.

The chain uses TRBV19 and TRBJ2-2; no reliable D call. Trimming removed 3 bases from V and 5 bases from J, with 7 bases in between. Germline V CDR1 and CDR2: LNHDA, SQIVND (reference sequence). The CDR3 length is 13 residues. CDR3 residues: CASSMFETGELFF. For the CDR3, the DNA is TGTGCCAGTAGTATGTTCGAGACCGGGGAGCTGTTTTTT. The variable domain in full, completed from reference TRBV19 and TRBJ2-2, reads DGGITQSPKYLFRKEGQNVTLSCEQNLNHDAMYWYRQDPGQGLRLIYYSQIVNDFQKGDIAEGYSVSREKKESFPLTVTSAQKNPTAFYLCASSMFETGELFFGEGSRLTVL.

This chain uses TRBV9 with TRBJ1-3; D call uncertain. V was shortened by 3 bases and J by 1 base, with 8 bases between the two germline ends. Germline CDR1 and CDR2: SGDLS and YYNGEE. The CDR3 is 14 amino acids. CDR3 in amino acids: CASSAATSGNTIYF. The CDR3 DNA follows: TGTGCCAGCAGCGCAGCGACTTCTGGAAACACCATATATTTT.

This clone was recorded a few times. This chain links TRBV4-1 with TRBJ2-7, with 9 bases identical to TRBD1. This CDR3 is built from 16 residues. Germline V gene data show CDR1 as MGHRA and CDR2 as YSYEKL. The V gene end was trimmed by 0 bases and the J gene end by 3 bases; junction bases not matched to a gene: 6. Here the CDR3 DNA reads TGCGCCAGCAGCCAAGATACCGGGACAGGGAGCTACGAGCAGTACTTC. This sequence encodes CASSQDTGTGSYEQYF.

This clone was counted between two and nine times. The chain is built from TRBV27 and TRBJ1-6; TRBD1 matches at 9 bases. The CDR3 runs 13 residues. Germline CDR1 and CDR2: MNHEY and SMNVEV (reference sequence). V was pared by 10 bases and J by 6 bases, with 4 bases of the junction left unmatched. The CDR3 nucleotides are TGTGCCACTTCGGACAGGGGTAATTCACCCCTCCACTTT. This gives the protein CATSDRGNSPLHF.